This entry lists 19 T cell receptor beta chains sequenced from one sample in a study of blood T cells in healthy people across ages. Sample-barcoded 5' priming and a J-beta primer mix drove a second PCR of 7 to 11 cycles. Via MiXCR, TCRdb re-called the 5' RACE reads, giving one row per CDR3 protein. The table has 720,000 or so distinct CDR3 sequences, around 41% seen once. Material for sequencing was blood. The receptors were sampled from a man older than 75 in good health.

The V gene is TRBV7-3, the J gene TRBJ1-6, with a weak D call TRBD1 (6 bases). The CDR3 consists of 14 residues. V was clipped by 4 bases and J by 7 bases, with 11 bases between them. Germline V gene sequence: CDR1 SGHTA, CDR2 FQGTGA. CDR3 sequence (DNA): TGTGCCAGCAGCTCCGGACAGCCAAATTCACCCCTCCACTTT. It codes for CASSSGQPNSPLHF.

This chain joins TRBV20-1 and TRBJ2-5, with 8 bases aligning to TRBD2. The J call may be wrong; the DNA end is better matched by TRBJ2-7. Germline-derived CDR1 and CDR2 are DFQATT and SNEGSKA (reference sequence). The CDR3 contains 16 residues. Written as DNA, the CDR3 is TGCAGTGCTAGAGATCACCAGCGGGGGTTCTCCTACGAGCAGTACTTC. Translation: CSARDHQRGFSYEQYF.

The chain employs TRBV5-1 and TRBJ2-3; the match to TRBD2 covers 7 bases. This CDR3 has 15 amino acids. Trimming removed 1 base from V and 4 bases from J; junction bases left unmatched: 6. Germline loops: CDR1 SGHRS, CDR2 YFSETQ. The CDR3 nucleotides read TGCGCCAGCAGCTTGCGTCCGGGAGGTGCAGATACGCAGTATTTT. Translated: CASSLRPGGADTQYF.

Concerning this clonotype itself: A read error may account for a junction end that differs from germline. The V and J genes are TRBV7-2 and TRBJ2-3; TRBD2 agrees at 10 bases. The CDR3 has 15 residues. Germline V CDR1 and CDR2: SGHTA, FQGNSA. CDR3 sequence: CVSSPGLAVTDTQYF. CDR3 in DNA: TGTGTCAGCAGCCCCGGACTAGCGGTCACAGATACGCAGTATTTT.

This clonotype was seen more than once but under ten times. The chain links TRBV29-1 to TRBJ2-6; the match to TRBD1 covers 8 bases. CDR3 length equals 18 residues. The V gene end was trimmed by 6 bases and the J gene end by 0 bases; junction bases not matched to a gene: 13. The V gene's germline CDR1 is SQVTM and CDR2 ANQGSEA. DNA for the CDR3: TGCAGCGTCTCGACGGACAGGGAATTCTACTCTGGGGCCAACGTCCTGACTTTC. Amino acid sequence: CSVSTDREFYSGANVLTF.

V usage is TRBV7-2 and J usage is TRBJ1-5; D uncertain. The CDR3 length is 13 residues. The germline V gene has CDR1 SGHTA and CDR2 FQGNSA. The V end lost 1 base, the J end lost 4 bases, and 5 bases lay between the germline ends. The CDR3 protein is CASSLVTNQPQHF. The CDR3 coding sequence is TGTGCCAGCAGCTTAGTCACGAATCAGCCCCAGCATTTT. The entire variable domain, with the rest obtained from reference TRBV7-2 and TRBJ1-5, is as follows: GAGVSQSPSNKVTEKGKDVELRCDPISGHTALYWYRQSLGQGLEFLIYFQGNSAPDKSGLPSDRFSAERTGGSVSTLTIQRTQQEDSAVYLCASSLVTNQPQHFGDGTRLSIL.

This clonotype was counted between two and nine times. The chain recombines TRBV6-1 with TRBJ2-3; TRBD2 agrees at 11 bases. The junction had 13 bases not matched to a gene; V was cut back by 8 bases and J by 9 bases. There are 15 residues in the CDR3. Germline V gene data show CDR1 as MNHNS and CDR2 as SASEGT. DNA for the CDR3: TGTGCCAGCTTTTGGGCTAGCGGGGGGTCGGACACGCAGTATTTT. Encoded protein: CASFWASGGSDTQYF.

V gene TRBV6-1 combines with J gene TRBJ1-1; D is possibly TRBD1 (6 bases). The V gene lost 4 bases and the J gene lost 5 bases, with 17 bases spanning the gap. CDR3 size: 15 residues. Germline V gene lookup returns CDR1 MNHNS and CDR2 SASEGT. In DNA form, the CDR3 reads TGTGCCAGCAGTGCGGTTGACGGGGGGCAGACTGAAGCTTTCTTT. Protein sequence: CASSAVDGGQTEAFF.

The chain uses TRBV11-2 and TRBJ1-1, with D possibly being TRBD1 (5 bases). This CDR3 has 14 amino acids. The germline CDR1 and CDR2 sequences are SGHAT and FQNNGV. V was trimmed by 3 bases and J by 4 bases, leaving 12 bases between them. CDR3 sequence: CASSFGVRGTEAFF. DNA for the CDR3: TGTGCCAGCAGCTTTGGGGTTAGGGGCACTGAAGCTTTCTTT. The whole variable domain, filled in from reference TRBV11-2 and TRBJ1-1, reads EAGVAQSPRYKIIEKRQSVAFWCNPISGHATLYWYQQILGQGPKLLIQFQNNGVVDDSQLPKDRFSAERLKGVDSTLKIQPAKLEDSAVYLCASSFGVRGTEAFFGQGTRLTVV.

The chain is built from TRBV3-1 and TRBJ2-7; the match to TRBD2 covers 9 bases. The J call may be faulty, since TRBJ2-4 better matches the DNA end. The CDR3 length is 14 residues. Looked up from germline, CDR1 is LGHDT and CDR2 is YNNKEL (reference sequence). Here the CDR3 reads CASSPAGGGTIQYF. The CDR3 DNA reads TGTGCCAGCAGCCCGGCGGGGGGGGGGACCATTCAGTACTTC.

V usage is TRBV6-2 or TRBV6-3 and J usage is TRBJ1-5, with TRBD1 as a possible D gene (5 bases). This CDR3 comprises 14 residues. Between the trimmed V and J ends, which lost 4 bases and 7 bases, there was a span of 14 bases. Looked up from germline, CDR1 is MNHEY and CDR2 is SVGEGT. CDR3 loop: CASSSGADRQPQHF. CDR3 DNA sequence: TGTGCCAGCAGTTCTGGGGCAGATCGGCAGCCCCAGCATTTT.

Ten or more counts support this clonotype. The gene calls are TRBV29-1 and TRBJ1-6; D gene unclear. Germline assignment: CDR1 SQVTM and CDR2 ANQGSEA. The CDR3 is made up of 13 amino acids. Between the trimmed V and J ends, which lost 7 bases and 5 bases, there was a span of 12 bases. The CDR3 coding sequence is TGCAGCGCCCGGGAGGCGAATAATTCACCCCTCCACTTT. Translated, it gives CSAREANNSPLHF.

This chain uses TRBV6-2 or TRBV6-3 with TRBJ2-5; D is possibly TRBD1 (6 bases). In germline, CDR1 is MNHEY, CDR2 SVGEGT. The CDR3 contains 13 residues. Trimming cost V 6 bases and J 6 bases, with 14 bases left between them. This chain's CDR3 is CASRLGQRKTQYF. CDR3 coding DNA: TGTGCCAGCAGATTGGGACAAAGAAAGACCCAGTACTTC.

DNA for the CDR3: TGCGCCAGCAGCCGAACCAGGGGGGACGACACCGGGGAGCTGTTTTTT. Translation: CASSRTRGDDTGELFF. V and J are TRBV5-1 and TRBJ2-2; TRBD1 might be the D (7 bases). In germline, CDR1 is SGHRS, CDR2 YFSETQ. V lost 4 bases, J lost 3 bases, and 16 bases lay in between. This CDR3 is 16 amino acids long.

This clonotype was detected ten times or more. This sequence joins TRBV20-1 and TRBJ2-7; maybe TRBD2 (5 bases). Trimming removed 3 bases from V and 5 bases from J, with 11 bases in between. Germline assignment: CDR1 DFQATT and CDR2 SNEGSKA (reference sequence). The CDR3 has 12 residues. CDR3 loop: CSASGITNEQYF. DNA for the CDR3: TGCAGTGCTAGCGGGATTACCAACGAGCAGTACTTC.

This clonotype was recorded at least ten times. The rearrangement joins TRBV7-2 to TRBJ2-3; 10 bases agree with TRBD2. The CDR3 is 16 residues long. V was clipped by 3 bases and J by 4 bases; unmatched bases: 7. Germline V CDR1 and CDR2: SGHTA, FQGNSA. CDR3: CASSFLSGRVADTQYF. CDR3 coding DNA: TGTGCCAGCAGCTTCTTAAGCGGGAGGGTGGCAGATACGCAGTATTTT.

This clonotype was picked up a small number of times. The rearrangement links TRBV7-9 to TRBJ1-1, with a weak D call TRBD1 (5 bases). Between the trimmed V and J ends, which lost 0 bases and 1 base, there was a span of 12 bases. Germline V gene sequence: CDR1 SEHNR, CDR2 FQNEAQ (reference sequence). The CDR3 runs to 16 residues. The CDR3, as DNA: TGTGCCAGCAGCTTAGCAGTAGGCAGGGAGAACACTGAAGCTTTCTTT. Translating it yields CASSLAVGRENTEAFF. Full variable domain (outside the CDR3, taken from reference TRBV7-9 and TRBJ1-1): DTGVSQNPRHKITKRGQNVTFRCDPISEHNRLYWYRQTLGQGPEFLTYFQNEAQLEKSRLLSDRFSAERPKGSFSTLEIQRTEQGDSAMYLCASSLAVGRENTEAFFGQGTRLTVV.

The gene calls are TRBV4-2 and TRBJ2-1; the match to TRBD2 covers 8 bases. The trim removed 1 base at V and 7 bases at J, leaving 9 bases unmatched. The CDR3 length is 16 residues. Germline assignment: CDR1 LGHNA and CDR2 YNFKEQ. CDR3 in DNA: TGTGCCAGCAGCCAAGGAGGAGCGGGAGCGAGGAATGAGCAGTTCTTC. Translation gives CASSQGGAGARNEQFF.

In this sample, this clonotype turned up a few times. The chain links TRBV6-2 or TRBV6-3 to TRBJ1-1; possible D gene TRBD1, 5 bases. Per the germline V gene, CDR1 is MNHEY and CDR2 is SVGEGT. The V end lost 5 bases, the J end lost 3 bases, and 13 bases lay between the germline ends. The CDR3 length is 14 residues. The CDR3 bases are TGTGCCAGCAGTCCAGGGTTGGTCGACACTGAAGCTTTCTTT. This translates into CASSPGLVDTEAFF.